This T cell receptor beta chain was retrieved from a study of cytomegalovirus exposure and HLA in healthy donors (dated 2017 in TCRdb). Turning to the overall study: An earlier analysis of 587 of the donors reported about 280 Gb of sequence data and 117 million unique TCR beta sequences obtained from about 179 million T cells. Roughly 290 gigabases of sequencing data and 70 million to 95 million unique TCR sequences made up an early release that covered approximately 620 HLA-typed donors. Among the approximately 400 genotyped donors, about 85% belonged to the genetic ancestry cluster associated with self-reported Caucasian donors. The study was designed to test whether signatures of past pathogen exposure could be identified by cataloging public T cell receptors. Using immunosequencing, the study profiled T cell repertoires from 666 subjects and related those repertoires to cytomegalovirus serostatus. A separate validation cohort of about 110 different subjects was used in addition to the roughly 720-subject first cohort. To predict cytomegalovirus infection status, the study combined high-throughput TCR immunosequencing, statistical association of individual TCRs with disease status, and machine learning. To study patterns of TCR occurrence, a later analysis re-analyzed previously published TCR beta repertoires from 550 to 800 donors and added high-resolution HLA genotyping. Rather than drawing on any new phenotypic data, the later analysis identified candidate immune exposures from TCR beta sequences and the way those sequences occurred across donors. In an earlier analysis of 500 to 650 of the donors, high-throughput TCR beta sequencing was used to judge whether each TCR beta V gene segment behaved as functional or pseudogenic. Alongside the repertoire data, information on donor age, sex, ethnicity and CMV serostatus was compiled. A later genetic analysis used genome-wide SNP genotypes for 398 of the 666 donors, treating that subset as a discovery cohort. All discovery cohort repertoires had been generated on a single sequencing platform. HLA typing covered class I and class II loci at four-digit resolution. Typing coverage varied by locus: roughly 629-640 donors for A, B, C, DRB1 and DQB1; more than 500 for DQA1; about 570 for DPA1; some 470 for DPB1. About five DR-DQ haplotypes were treated as single units for association and clustering because of strong linkage in the cohort. On average, 235,054 unique TCR beta nucleotide sequences were sequenced per donor among a few hundred genotyped donors of the cohort, with 15% to 20% of those sequences being non-productive.

Study-wide findings and limitations: The study gave a list of 150 to 200 TCR beta chains associated with cytomegalovirus. A later analysis associated 16,951 TCR beta sequences with specific HLA alleles at a false discovery rate of 0.05. In an earlier analysis of roughly 500 of the donors, most TCR beta V segments appeared in productive rearrangements about 90% or about 30% of the time, broadly matching IMGT annotations. CMV serostatus was the only immune exposure information available for the cohort. In a later genetic analysis, fewer N-insertions in productive TCRs were reported among donors in an Asian-associated ancestry cluster than the 666-donor mean. In both the original and validation cohorts, the classifier was reported to diagnose cytomegalovirus status with high specificity and sensitivity. Because HLA typing was unavailable for some donors at each locus, only the typed subset was used in association tests. A further reported finding was that TCR beta sequences accurately predicted the HLA-A and HLA-B alleles for most subjects in the first cohort. About 15 rarely observed V segments, including chromosome 9 orphons, were excluded from the earlier analysis of about 500 of the donors because counts were too low. A later analysis reported that several top co-occurrence clusters appeared linked to parvovirus B19, influenza, CMV and Epstein-Barr virus. In a later analysis, TCR association rates were found to vary across HLA loci, with the most associated TCRs seen for DRB1 alleles and the fewest for HLA-C alleles. In vitro tests confirmed that three of the cytomegalovirus-associated TCR beta chains recognize cytomegalovirus antigens. The authors suggested that the approach could potentially be generalized to other disease states and immunological phenotypes. V-gene and J-gene trimming of TCR beta chains was associated with a missense DCLRE1C variant in a later genetic analysis, and the association was replicated in an independent cohort. Assigning TCR associations to individual alleles was difficult when HLA alleles, especially DR and DQ, strongly co-occurred. This cohort had only TCR beta chains sequenced, and the lack of alpha or paired-chain data limited which features could be detected. Compared with equally common non-associated chains, HLA-associated TCR beta chains in a later analysis were more clonally expanded and had lower generation probabilities. Linkage disequilibrium might explain the correlated functional status among segregating V segments, but an unknown experimental factor could not be excluded. According to a later analysis, most CMV-associated TCR beta chains appeared to be HLA-restricted, and the HLA associations seemed to be driven largely by CMV exposure. Presence/absence analyses assumed roughly uniform sequencing depth across donors, an assumption that may not hold. A cluster of highly shared sequence variants was judged likely to represent a technical artifact of the sequencing pipeline. Most TCR sequences were observed very rarely across donors, whereas some public TCRs were present in many individuals.

Of note for this clone: The antigen this receptor binds is unknown. Base-call qualities are not available, and no considerably larger clone is one nucleotide away.

Receptor amplification or capture employed the immunoSEQ multiplex PCR assay. For the multiplex PCR, a mixture combining 60 forward primers for TCR Vbeta segments and 13 reverse primers for TCR Jbeta segments was used. Amplification of the CDR3 region of rearranged TCR beta genes was performed with a multiplex PCR assay on genomic DNA. The Illumina HiSeq System was used to sequence the amplified TCR beta libraries as 87-base-pair reads. In the authors' own workflow: In a later analysis, some 80 million unique TCR beta chains were counted across the 650 to 750 repertoires, and some 10 million of these chains were shared by at least two donors. To remove PCR and sequencing errors, raw reads were error-corrected and collapsed into unique sequences using a nearest-neighbor algorithm that merged closely related sequences. CDR3 sequences were aligned to IMGT reference sequences to assign V, D and J gene segments. For a sequence to be retained, at least a six-nucleotide match to both a V gene segment and a J gene segment was required. A rearrangement counted as productive if the CDR3 had no stop codons and remained in frame with V and J, and every other rearrangement counted as non-productive. CDR3 was defined by IMGT convention, running from the second conserved V-encoded cysteine to the conserved J-encoded phenylalanine. In an earlier analysis of more than 550 of the donors, sequences lacking an unambiguous match to a single V gene segment were excluded. An earlier analysis of 550 to 650 of the donors classified V segments as functional when productive rearrangements were above 56.7% and as segregating when the standard deviation between donors was above 5%. A statistical classification framework was built to diagnose cytomegalovirus status from the catalog of TCR beta chain sequences. A later analysis assigned V and J genes by comparing TCR nucleotide sequences with IMGT/GENE-DB human TR gene sequences. In a later analysis, CDR3 sequences and most-parsimonious VDJ recombination scenarios were assigned using the TCRdist pipeline. A later analysis defined each TCR beta chain by its CDR3 amino acid sequence plus V-gene family, and excluded reads lacking a unique V-gene family. A later analysis removed several hundred highly shared, low-generation-probability nucleotide sequences to deal with suspected cross-contamination and a sequencing artifact. A later analysis calculated a clonal expansion index for each public chain from normalized within-repertoire ranks of inferred template counts. A later analysis computed generation probabilities with a VDJ recombination model fitted to out-of-frame rearrangements, and checked the results against IGoR. A later analysis scored TCR-TCR, TCR-HLA and TCR-CMV co-occurrence with hypergeometric tests, applying a repertoire-size bias correction to TCR pairs. False discovery rates were estimated in a later analysis by permuting HLA or CMV assignments 20 times. In a later analysis, co-occurring TCRs were grouped using DBSCAN, and TCRdist sequence similarity was added for clustering within HLA-allele-positive subsets. Co-occurrence clustering excluded repertoires with fewer than 30,000 or more than 120,000 public chains, plus five with anomalous nucleotide sharing. This immuneACCESS table, as held by TCRdb, lists in-frame sequences with V and J called but not all clones. Of the missing ones, under half trace to an unresolved V gene in checked studies; the others have no known cause. The V and J calls and clone size are taken from that table; D and trimming were inferred from the DNA. The sample table lists a few hundred thousand clones, 70% to 90% of them with a count of one. The top ten constitute around 3% of the sample.

The cohort comprised fewer than 750 healthy bone marrow donors. Cohort members were all nominally healthy when sampled, although unrecorded immune exposures were likely present. The donor tested CMV seronegative and was one of the 352 seronegative cohort members. A peripheral blood sample was collected from each donor, and TCR beta sequencing was performed on peripheral blood mononuclear cells. The Qiagen DNeasy Blood Extraction Kit was used to extract genomic DNA from the blood cell samples. Sample: PBMCs. The clonotype was recovered from a young man in good health and CMV-seronegative.

The DNA is TGTGCCAGCAGCTTAGGAGGGGGAATGGGAGGGAATGAAAAACTGTTTTTT. It translates as CASSLGGGMGGNEKLFF. The chain links TRBV7-6 with TRBJ1-4; a tentative D call is TRBD1 (6 bases match). The germline V gene gives CDR1 as SGHVS and CDR2 as FNYEAQ. The CDR3 covers 17 residues, taking in both the cysteine and the phenylalanine. Only the CDR3 region is kept as DNA, spanning 51 bases read in frame from base 1. Relative to germline, V is 1 base shorter and J is 5 bases shorter, with 17 bases between their ends.